Presented here are 29 T cell receptor beta chains from one specimen sequenced in a study of shared clonotypes between healthy human individuals. Sequencing used immunoSEQ multiplex PCR; TCRdb keeps in-frame clones, though not all of them. The sample holds some 1 million clones, around 74% seen once. Sequencing was done on a sample of memory CD4+ T cells sorted from blood. Subset given: CD45RA-negative fraction. The receptors derive from a man aged 18 to 30 in good health.

The genes are TRBV11-3 and TRBJ2-1; 7 bases map to TRBD1. V lost 5 bases and J lost 7; bases outside the gene matches: 2. Germline lookup yields CDR1 SGHNT and CDR2 YENEEA. The CDR3 consists of 12 residues. This chain's CDR3 is CASSGRGNEQFF. CDR3 DNA sequence: TGTGCCAGCAGCGGCAGGGGGAATGAGCAGTTCTTC.

The chain employs TRBV9 and TRBJ2-3; 7 nucleotides align to TRBD1. CDR3 length: 15 residues. Trimming cost V 4 bases and J 2 bases; bases outside gene matches: 7. CDR1 SGDLS and CDR2 YYNGEE come from the germline V gene. CDR3 sequence reads: CASSPQGKSTDTQYF. The DNA of the CDR3 is TGTGCCAGCAGCCCACAGGGGAAGTCCACAGATACGCAGTATTTT. The full variable domain, with the rest looked up from reference TRBV9 and TRBJ2-3, is DSGVTQTPKHLITATGQRVTLRCSPRSGDLSVYWYQQSLDQGLQFLIQYYNGEERAKGNILERFSAQQFPDLHSELNLSSLELGDSALYFCASSPQGKSTDTQYFGPGTRLTVL.

The rearrangement joins TRBV19 to TRBJ2-3; 8 bases align to TRBD2. Germline-derived CDR1 and CDR2 are LNHDA and SQIVND (reference sequence). This CDR3 region has 20 residues. The J segment lost 2 bases and the V segment lost 3 bases, leaving 19 bases of the junction unmatched. In nucleotides, the CDR3 is TGTGCCAGTAGTATTGCCGGGGTAGCGGGACCCTATACCGACACAGATACGCAGTATTTT. Its translation is CASSIAGVAGPYTDTDTQYF.

The chain recombines TRBV5-1 with TRBJ2-5, with D unresolved. The CDR3 totals 16 residues. V gave up 0 bases and J gave up 1 base, with 13 bases separating them. Germline V CDR1 and CDR2: SGHRS, YFSETQ. In DNA, the CDR3 is TGCGCCAGCAGCTTGGGAATAGGCCAGGTCCAAGAGACCCAGTACTTC. Protein product: CASSLGIGQVQETQYF.

This clone has just a few counts. The chain uses TRBV15 and TRBJ1-1; TRBD1 is a possible D gene (6 bases). Germline CDR1 is LNHNV and CDR2 is YYDKDF (reference sequence). The CDR3 contains 14 residues. V was pared by 0 bases and J by 10 bases, with 15 bases between. The CDR3 here is CATSRDSDRFGAFF. CDR3 sequence (DNA): TGTGCCACCAGCAGAGATTCTGACAGGTTTGGAGCTTTCTTT.

Only one count was recorded for this clone. V usage is TRBV10-1 and J usage is TRBJ2-1; 7 nucleotides align to TRBD2. The V segment lost 7 bases and the J segment 5 bases; nucleotides outside the gene matches: 5. Germline V lookup: CDR1 WNHNN, CDR2 SYGVQD (reference sequence). The CDR3 loop spans 13 amino acids. As DNA, the CDR3 is TGCGCCAGCACCAGCGGGATTCACAATGAGCAGTTCTTC. Translation: CASTSGIHNEQFF.

This rearrangement joins TRBV6-6 to TRBJ1-3; D is uncertain. The CDR3 sequence is 15 residues long. Germline CDR1 reads MNHNY; CDR2 reads SVGAGI (reference sequence). Trimming cost V 9 bases and J 0 bases, with 15 bases left between them. CDR3 in amino acids: CASSSERISGNTIYF. The CDR3 DNA sequence: TGTGCCAGTTCAAGTGAAAGAATCTCTGGAAACACCATATATTTT.

This chain uses TRBV28 with TRBJ1-2, with D uncertain. V lost 6 bases to trimming and J lost 4 bases, with 12 bases between them. The CDR3 consists of 13 residues. Germline V gives CDR1 MDHEN, CDR2 SYDVKM. CDR3 sequence reads: CASSLGSLYGYTF. The CDR3 DNA follows: TGTGCCAGCAGCCTCGGCAGCCTCTATGGCTACACCTTC.

The chain employs TRBV2 and TRBJ2-2; TRBD2 matches 10 bases. Germline V CDR1 and CDR2: SNHLY, FYNNEI. CDR3 length equals 15 residues. V gave up 6 bases and J gave up 7 bases; unmatched junction bases: 8. The CDR3 is CASRAAGGPGGELFF. The CDR3 bases are TGTGCCAGCAGGGCAGCGGGAGGGCCCGGCGGGGAGCTGTTTTTT.

The J gene is TRBJ1-5, the V gene TRBV6-1, with 7 bases that match TRBD1. In germline, CDR1 is MNHNS, CDR2 SASEGT. The CDR3 runs to 12 residues. Trimming cost V 6 bases and J 7 bases; bases outside gene matches: 3. CDR3 region: CASRGGGQPQHF. In nucleotides, the CDR3 is TGTGCCAGCAGAGGAGGGGGCCAGCCCCAGCATTTT.

The chain links TRBV10-2 to TRBJ2-7; the D gene is possibly TRBD1 (6 bases). Germline loops: CDR1 WSHSY, CDR2 SAAADI. Trimming pared 6 bases from V and 3 bases from J, leaving 18 bases between. The CDR3 covers 15 residues. The CDR3 DNA is TGCGCCAGCAGAAGACACAGGGACGAGGACTACGAGCAGTACTTC. Its protein is CASRRHRDEDYEQYF.

The V call is TRBV29-1, the J call TRBJ2-4, with D unresolved. The germline V gene has CDR1 SQVTM and CDR2 ANQGSEA. CDR3 length: 16 amino acids. The germline V and J ends were trimmed by 1 base and 0 bases, with 13 bases remaining between them. The chain's CDR3 is CSVEGGRKLAKNIQYF. DNA of the CDR3: TGCAGCGTTGAAGGCGGCAGAAAGTTAGCCAAAAACATTCAGTACTTC.

In DNA, the CDR3 is TGTGCCAGCACCGCGACAGAATTCCTGTTCTTC. Protein sequence: CASTATEFLFF. The rearrangement joins TRBV21-1 to TRBJ2-1; the table names TRBD1, a call not compared with the DNA. TRBV21-1 is deemed a pseudogene. The CDR3 totals 11 residues.

The chain combines TRBV2 with TRBJ2-1; 7 bases line up with TRBD1. In germline, CDR1 is SNHLY, CDR2 FYNNEI. The ends lost 2 bases at V and 10 bases at J; junction bases unmatched: 5. The CDR3 contains 13 residues. The CDR3 spells CASSEMEGGEQFF. The CDR3 coding sequence is TGTGCCAGCAGTGAAATGGAAGGGGGCGAGCAGTTCTTC.

The chain employs TRBV21-1 and TRBJ2-3; TRBD2 reflects the table's D call only, with no check against the DNA. TRBV21-1 is labeled a pseudogene. The CDR3 extends over 16 amino acids. The CDR3 sequence is CASSMTSVKGTDTQYF. The CDR3 region has the DNA TGTGCCAGCAGCATGACTAGCGTAAAAGGCACAGATACGCAGTATTTT.

The count of this clone is one. The chain carries TRBV2 and TRBJ1-2, with D perhaps matching TRBD1 (5 bases). V dropped 9 bases and J dropped 0 bases, with 17 bases sitting between them. The CDR3 covers 15 residues. Germline lookup yields CDR1 SNHLY and CDR2 FYNNEI. The CDR3 sequence is CASRPGTLANYGYTF. Written as DNA, the CDR3 is TGTGCCAGTCGACCCGGGACCCTCGCTAACTATGGCTACACCTTC.

This chain uses TRBV5-4 with TRBJ2-5; tentative D call: TRBD2 (6 bases). The CDR3 sequence is 14 residues long. Germline loops: CDR1 SGHNT, CDR2 YYREEE (reference sequence). Trimming shortened V by 3 bases and J by 3 bases, and 12 bases separated the two germline ends. CDR3 coding DNA: TGTGCCAGCAGCTGGATCGGCGGGAAAGAGACCCAGTACTTC. It encodes CASSWIGGKETQYF.

The chain is built from TRBV6-5 and TRBJ1-1; TRBD1 might be the D (5 bases). Deletions cut 2 bases from V and 0 bases from J, with 10 bases between. This CDR3 has 15 amino acids. The germline V gene encodes CDR1 MNHEY and CDR2 SVGAGI. CDR3 in amino acids: CASSYRTSVNTEAFF. CDR3 bases: TGTGCCAGCAGTTACCGGACATCGGTGAACACTGAAGCTTTCTTT.

This chain joins TRBV7-6 and TRBJ2-3, with D unresolved. CDR1 and CDR2 (germline): SGHVS, FNYEAQ. The CDR3 consists of 12 residues. V lost 1 base and J 6 bases, leaving 5 bases between the germline ends. The CDR3 sequence is CASSLGVDTQYF. Written as DNA, the CDR3 is TGTGCCAGCAGCTTAGGGGTGGATACGCAGTATTTT.

Worth noting for this clone: One end of the junction does not line up with germline, which may come from a read error. V and J are TRBV7-7 and TRBJ2-5, with 7 bases that match TRBD1. This CDR3 is built from 15 residues. The germline gives CDR1 SSHAT, CDR2 FNYEAQ (reference sequence). The CDR3 region has the DNA TGTGCTAGCAGCTCAGACGGGACAGCCCAAGAGACCCAGTACTTC. Translation: CASSSDGTAQETQYF.

V usage is TRBV19 and J usage is TRBJ1-2; TRBD1 agrees at 8 bases. Germline assignment: CDR1 LNHDA and CDR2 SQIVND (reference sequence). After removal of 6 bases from V and 3 bases from J, the junction contained 6 bases not matched to a gene. This CDR3 region has 14 residues. CDR3 sequence (DNA): TGTGCCAGTAGAAGACAGGGGAACCACTATGGCTACACCTTC. Protein: CASRRQGNHYGYTF.

Only a few counts were recorded for this clone. The chain couples TRBV30 to TRBJ2-1; TRBD2 aligns across 8 bases. CDR1 and CDR2 (germline): GTSNPN, SVGIG (reference sequence). After removal of 2 bases from V and 5 bases from J, the junction contained 5 bases not matched to a gene. The CDR3 is made up of 14 amino acids. The CDR3 sequence is CAWSIAGYNNEQFF. The CDR3 region has the DNA TGTGCCTGGAGTATAGCGGGATATAACAATGAGCAGTTCTTC.

A few counts support this clone. This chain connects TRBV6-4 to TRBJ2-3; TRBD2 matches at 7 bases. The CDR3 totals 15 residues. The germline V gene encodes CDR1 MRHNA and CDR2 SNTAGT. V lost 5 bases, J lost 2 bases, and 7 bases stayed unmatched. The CDR3 loop is CASSLGGGITDTQYF. The CDR3 DNA reads TGTGCCAGCAGTCTGGGGGGGGGAATCACAGATACGCAGTATTTT.

The J gene is TRBJ2-1, the V gene TRBV7-2, with TRBD2 matching over 7 bases. The V and J ends lost 7 bases and 2 bases, in that order; junction bases with no gene match: 8. Per the germline V gene, CDR1 is SGHTA and CDR2 is FQGNSA. This CDR3 comprises 15 residues. Here the CDR3 reads CASTSGLAAYNEQFF. The CDR3 DNA follows: TGTGCCAGCACGTCCGGCCTAGCGGCCTACAATGAGCAGTTCTTC.

This chain uses TRBV6-6 with TRBJ1-1; no reliable D call. Germline V gene data show CDR1 as MNHNY and CDR2 as SVGAGI (reference sequence). This CDR3 has 14 residues. V lost 5 bases and J lost 4, with 14 bases in between. As DNA, the CDR3 is TGTGCCAGCAGTCCGCGGTGGTCCGGCACTGAAGCTTTCTTT. This sequence encodes CASSPRWSGTEAFF.

V is TRBV28 and J is TRBJ1-2; tentatively, D is TRBD1 (6 bases). V gave up 5 bases and J gave up 4 bases, with 14 bases separating them. The CDR3 loop spans 14 amino acids. Germline V CDR1 and CDR2: MDHEN, SYDVKM. CDR3 in amino acids: CASSQDSPPYGYTF. Here the CDR3 DNA reads TGTGCCAGCAGTCAGGACAGCCCTCCCTATGGCTACACCTTC.

This clone turned up a few times. The chain uses TRBV9 and TRBJ2-3, with 9 bases identical to TRBD2. This CDR3 is 17 amino acids long. The V and J ends lost 0 bases and 3 bases, in that order; junction bases with no gene match: 8. The germline V gene has CDR1 SGDLS and CDR2 YYNGEE. This CDR3 is CASSVGVSGSRTDTQYF. Here the CDR3 DNA reads TGTGCCAGCAGCGTAGGGGTTAGCGGGAGTAGGACAGATACGCAGTATTTT.

The chain carries TRBV19 and TRBJ2-2, with D unresolved. The CDR3 contains 12 residues. Germline assignment: CDR1 LNHDA and CDR2 SQIVND (reference sequence). V was trimmed by 7 bases and J by 7 bases, leaving 10 bases between them. The CDR3 nucleotides read TGTGCCAGTATGGAGTTCCTCGGGGAGCTGTTTTTT. Its translation: CASMEFLGELFF. The full variable domain, its missing parts supplied by reference TRBV19 and TRBJ2-2, is DGGITQSPKYLFRKEGQNVTLSCEQNLNHDAMYWYRQDPGQGLRLIYYSQIVNDFQKGDIAEGYSVSREKKESFPLTVTSAQKNPTAFYLCASMEFLGELFFGEGSRLTVL.

This clone showed up just a few times. The sample carries other DNA sequences with the same CDR3. J is TRBJ2-6 and V is TRBV19, with D possibly TRBD1 on 6 matching bases. The V gene's germline CDR1 is LNHDA and CDR2 SQIVND (reference sequence). The CDR3 runs to 15 residues. The V gene lost 6 bases and the J gene lost 4 bases, with 13 bases spanning the gap. CDR3 DNA: TGTGCCAGTAGCTCGGACAGAGCCGGGGCCAACGTCCTGACTTTC. Its protein product is CASSSDRAGANVLTF.